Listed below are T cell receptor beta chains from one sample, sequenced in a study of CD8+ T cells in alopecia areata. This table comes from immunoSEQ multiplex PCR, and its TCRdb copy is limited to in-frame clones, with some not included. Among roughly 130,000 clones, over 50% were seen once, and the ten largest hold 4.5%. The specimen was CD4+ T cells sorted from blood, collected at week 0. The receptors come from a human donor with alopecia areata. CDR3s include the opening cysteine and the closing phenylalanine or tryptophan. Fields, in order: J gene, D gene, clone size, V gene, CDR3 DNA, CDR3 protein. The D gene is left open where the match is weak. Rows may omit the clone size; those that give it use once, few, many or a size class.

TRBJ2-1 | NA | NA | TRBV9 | TGTGCCAGCAGCGTTGGAGGGGGAGGGAACAATGAGCAGTTCTTC | CASSVGGGGNNEQFF
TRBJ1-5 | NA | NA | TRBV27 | TGTGCCAGCAGCGATCGAGGGGAGGGCAATCAGCCCCAGCATTTT | CASSDRGEGNQPQHF
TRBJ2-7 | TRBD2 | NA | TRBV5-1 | TGCGCCAGCAGCCCGGGACTAGCGGGATCCTCGTCCTACGAGCAGTACTTC | CASSPGLAGSSSYEQYF
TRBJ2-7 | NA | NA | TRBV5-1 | TGCGCCAGCAGCTTCGGGGCCGCCTACGAGCAGTACTTC | CASSFGAAYEQYF
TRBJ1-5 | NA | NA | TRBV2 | TGTGCCAGCCGGTGGGCACCCACCGGCAATCAGCCCCAGCATTTT | CASRWAPTGNQPQHF
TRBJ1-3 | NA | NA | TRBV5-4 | TGTGCCAGCAGCTTGGCCGGGGAACTCTCTGGAAACACCATATATTTT | CASSLAGELSGNTIYF
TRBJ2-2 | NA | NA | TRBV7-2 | TGTGCCAGCACCCAAGGGGCAGGGGTCCCCGGGGAGCTGTTTTTT | CASTQGAGVPGELFF
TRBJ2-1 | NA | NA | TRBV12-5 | TGTGCTAGTGGTTTGAGTAGTTTGGGTATTGGCAATGAGCAGTTCTTC | CASGLSSLGIGNEQFF
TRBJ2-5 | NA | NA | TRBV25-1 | TGTGCCAGCAGTGACCGAGAGACCCAGTACTTC | CASSDRETQYF
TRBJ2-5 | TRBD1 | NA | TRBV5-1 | TGCGCCAGCAGAGCCGGGACAGGGAGAGAGACCCAGTACTTC | CASRAGTGRETQYF
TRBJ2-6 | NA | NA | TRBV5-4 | TGTGCCAGCAGCGACCTCGACGGTGGGGCCAACGTCCTGACTTTC | CASSDLDGGANVLTF
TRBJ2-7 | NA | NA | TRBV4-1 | TGCGCCAGCAGCCATTCTCGGAGGGCCTACGAGCAGTACTTC | CASSHSRRAYEQYF
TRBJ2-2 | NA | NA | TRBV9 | TGTGCCAGCAGCGTGGAGGGACGTAGGTACACCGGGGAGCTGTTTTTT | CASSVEGRRYTGELFF
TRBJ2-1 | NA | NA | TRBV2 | TGTGCCAGCAGAAATAGCGGCGGCATATACAATGAGCAGTTCTTC | CASRNSGGIYNEQFF
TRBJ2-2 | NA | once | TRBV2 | TGTGCCAGCAGTCCCTCCGGGGAGCTGTTTTTT | CASSPSGELFF
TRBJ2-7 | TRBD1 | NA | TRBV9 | TGTGCCAGCAGCGTCGGACAGGGCGGCTACGAGCAGTACTTC | CASSVGQGGYEQYF
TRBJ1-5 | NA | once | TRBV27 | TGTGCCAGCAGTCCAAATCGGGGAAGCAATCAGCCCCAGCATTTT | CASSPNRGSNQPQHF
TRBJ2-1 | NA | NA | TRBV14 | TGTGCCAGCAGCAGACGGGGGGCCCCTGAGCAGTTCTTC | CASSRRGAPEQFF
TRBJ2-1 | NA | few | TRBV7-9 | TGTGCCAGCAGCTTAGAGGGCAGAACTAACAATGAGCAGTTCTTC | CASSLEGRTNNEQFF
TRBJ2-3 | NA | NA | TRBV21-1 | TGTGCCAGCAGCAAAGGAGGAGGCAGGGAGGCAGATACGCAGTATTTT | CASSKGGGREADTQYF
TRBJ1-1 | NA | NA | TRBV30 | TGTGCCTGGAATGGTGACAGTATGGGGACTGAAGCTTTCTTT | CAWNGDSMGTEAFF
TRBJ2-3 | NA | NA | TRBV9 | TGTGCCAGCAGCCTGAAGATGGCAGATACGCAGTATTTT | CASSLKMADTQYF
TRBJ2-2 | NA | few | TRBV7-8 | TGTGCCAGCAGCTTAAGGGGGGCAGGGATGGGCACCGGGGAGCTGTTTTTT | CASSLRGAGMGTGELFF
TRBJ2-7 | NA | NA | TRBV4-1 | TGCGCCAGCAGCCAAGATTACCGAAGCTCCTACGAGCAGTACTTC | CASSQDYRSSYEQYF
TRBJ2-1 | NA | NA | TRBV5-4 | TGTGCCAGCAGCTCCACCTCGGGTGAGCAGTTCTTC | CASSSTSGEQFF
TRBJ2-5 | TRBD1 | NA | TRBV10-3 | TGTGCCATCAGGGAGGGACAGGGAGAGACCCAGTACTTC | CAIREGQGETQYF
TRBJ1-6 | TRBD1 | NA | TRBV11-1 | TGTGCCAGCAGCCCTGGACAGGGAGTACCCCTCCACTTT | CASSPGQGVPLHF
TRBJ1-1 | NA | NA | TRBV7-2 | TGTGCCAGCAGCTTAGGCGGGTGGTTGAGGAACACTGAAGCTTTCTTT | CASSLGGWLRNTEAFF
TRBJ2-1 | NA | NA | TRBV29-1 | TGCAGCGTTGTGGTACAGGTTACCTACAATGAGCAGTTCTTC | CSVVVQVTYNEQFF
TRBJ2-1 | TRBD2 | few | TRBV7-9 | TGTGCCAGCAGCAATGCACGGGGGGTCTCCTACAATGAGCAGTTCTTC | CASSNARGVSYNEQFF
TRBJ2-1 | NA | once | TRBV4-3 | TGCGCCAGCAGCCGAATTAGCGCCGCTCGCTATGAGCAGTTCTTC | CASSRISAARYEQFF
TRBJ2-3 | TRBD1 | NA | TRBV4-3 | TGCGCCAGCAGCCCCGCGGACAGGGGGACGCAGTATTTT | CASSPADRGTQYF
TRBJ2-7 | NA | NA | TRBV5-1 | TGCGCCAGCAGCTTGGAGGGTGTCCACTCCCCTGGAAACGAGCAGTACTTC | CASSLEGVHSPGNEQYF
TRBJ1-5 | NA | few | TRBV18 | TGTGCCAGCTCACCAGCTGGAAGCAATCAGCCCCAGCATTTT | CASSPAGSNQPQHF
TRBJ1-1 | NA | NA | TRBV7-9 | TGTGCCAGCAGCTTAAAGGTCAAGGCAGAAGCTTTCTTT | CASSLKVKAEAFF
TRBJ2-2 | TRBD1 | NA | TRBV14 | TGTGCCAGCAGCCTGGGACAGGGGGTCACCGGGGAGCTGTTTTTT | CASSLGQGVTGELFF
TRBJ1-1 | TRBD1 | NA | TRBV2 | TGTGCCAGCAGTGAACAGGGGGGACGGGACACTGAAGCTTTCTTT | CASSEQGGRDTEAFF
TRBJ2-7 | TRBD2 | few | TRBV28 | TGTGCCAGCAGGTCGCTAGCGGGGGCGGTCTACGAGCAGTACTTC | CASRSLAGAVYEQYF
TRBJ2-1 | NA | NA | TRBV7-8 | TGTGCCAGCAGCTTAGACGGGAATGAGCAGTTCTTC | CASSLDGNEQFF
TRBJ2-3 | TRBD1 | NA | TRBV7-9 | TGTGCCAGCAGCTTAGGGGACAGGGGGCGCGCAGATACGCAGTATTTT | CASSLGDRGRADTQYF
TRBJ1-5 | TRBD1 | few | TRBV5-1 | TGCGCCAGCAGCTCCCGGGACAGAACACATCAGCCCCAGCATTTT | CASSSRDRTHQPQHF
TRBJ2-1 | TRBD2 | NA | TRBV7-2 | TGTGCCAGCAGCGCGGGGGGGTCCTACAATGAGCAGTTCTTC | CASSAGGSYNEQFF
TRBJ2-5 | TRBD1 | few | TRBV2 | TGTGCCAGCGTGATGGGGACAGTCGAAGAGACCCAGTACTTC | CASVMGTVEETQYF
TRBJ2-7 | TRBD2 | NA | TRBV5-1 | TGCGCCAGCAGCTGGCGGACTAGCGGGGGGAACAACGAGCAGTACTTC | CASSWRTSGGNNEQYF
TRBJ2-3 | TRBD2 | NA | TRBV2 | TGTGCCAGCAGCAGACTAGCGGGAGGGGAAGATACGCAGTATTTT | CASSRLAGGEDTQYF
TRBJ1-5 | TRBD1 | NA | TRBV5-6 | TGTGCCAGCAGTTACGACAGGGGACAGCCCCAGCATTTT | CASSYDRGQPQHF
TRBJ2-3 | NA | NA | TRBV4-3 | TGCGCCAGCAGCCACCTCGTGACAGATACGCAGTATTTT | CASSHLVTDTQYF
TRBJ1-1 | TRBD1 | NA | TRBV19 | TGTGCCAGTAGTATCGGTCTGGGGACAGTGAACACTGAAGCTTTCTTT | CASSIGLGTVNTEAFF
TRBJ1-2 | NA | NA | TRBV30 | TGTGCCTGGCGCTTGGGGCAGGGGAGTGGGTATGGCTACACCTTC | CAWRLGQGSGYGYTF
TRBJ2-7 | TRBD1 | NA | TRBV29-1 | TGCAGCGGATCAGGGACAGACTCCTACGAGCAGTACTTC | CSGSGTDSYEQYF
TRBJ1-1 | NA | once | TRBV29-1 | TGCAGCGTCGACGTAAACACTGAAGCTTTCTTT | CSVDVNTEAFF
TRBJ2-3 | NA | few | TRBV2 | TGTGCCAGCAGTGAGGTACTCACAGATACGCAGTATTTT | CASSEVLTDTQYF
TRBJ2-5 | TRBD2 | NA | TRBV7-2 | TGTGCCAGCAGAGTAGCGGGTCTGGTTCAAGAGACCCAGTACTTC | CASRVAGLVQETQYF
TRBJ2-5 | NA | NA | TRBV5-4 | TGTGCCAGCAGCTCTACAGGGCGGGAGACCCAGTACTTC | CASSSTGRETQYF
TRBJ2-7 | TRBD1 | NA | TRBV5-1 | TGCGCCAGCAGCTTAGTCCGTGGGGGACAGGTTAACAACGAGCAGTACTTC | CASSLVRGGQVNNEQYF